This T cell receptor beta chain was profiled in a study of graft-versus-host responses after intestinal transplantation. On the study more broadly: Isolated intestinal, liver-intestinal, or multivisceral transplants were what recipients had. Anti-thymocyte globulin induction, then tacrolimus and steroids for two to four years, went to all recipients. Study outcomes and limitations: Detection of GvH clones occurred in recipient marrow, and some had their first appearance in ileum or blood. Among circulating GvH clones, peak levels were associated with early post-transplant declines in HvG clones.

Trimming cost V 2 bases and J 2 bases; bases outside gene matches: 7. The CDR3 totals 19 residues. Looked up from germline, CDR1 is LNHDA and CDR2 is SQIVND (reference sequence). Tissue processing of the graft released intraepithelial and lamina propria lymphocytes from it. A word on this clone: The antigen is not known.

Only in-frame clones appear in the TCRdb table, and some are missing; sequencing was by immunoSEQ multiplex PCR. The data show roughly 36,000 clones, approximately 90% seen once. The specimen was ileum tissue, collected 200 to 210 days after intestinal transplant. The chain carries TRBV19 and TRBJ2-6; 12 nucleotides match TRBD1. This clonotype was sampled from a human patient who received an intestinal transplant, so some T cells may come from the graft donor. CDR3 bases: TGTGCCAGTAGTATAAGGGGGGGACAGGGGGCGGCTGGGGCCAACGTCCTGACTTTC. Translating gives CASSIRGGQGAAGANVLTF.